These 27 T cell receptor beta chains share one sample of origin, sequenced in a study of cytomegalovirus exposure and HLA in healthy donors. Some clones are missing from TCRdb's copy, which holds only in-frame ones; the method was immunoSEQ multiplex PCR. This table holds some 170,000 clones, 65% to 90% found once. Input material: PBMCs. Source of these receptors: a woman aged 18-29 years in good health and CMV-seronegative.

This clone appeared a single time. CDR3 in DNA: TGTGCCAGCAGTTCCATCCAGGGGAGCTATGGCTACACCTTC. Translated: CASSSIQGSYGYTF. The chain links TRBV7-2 to TRBJ1-2; a possible D gene is TRBD1 (6 bases). Trimming left V 6 bases short and J 4 bases short, with 15 bases between. This CDR3 spans 14 amino acids. Germline V CDR1 and CDR2: SGHTA, FQGNSA. Supplemented by reference TRBV7-2 and TRBJ1-2, the full variable domain reads GAGVSQSPSNKVTEKGKDVELRCDPISGHTALYWYRQSLGQGLEFLIYFQGNSAPDKSGLPSDRFSAERTGGSVSTLTIQRTQQEDSAVYLCASSSIQGSYGYTFGSGTRLTVV.

The genes are TRBV5-1 and TRBJ1-1; TRBD1 agrees at 7 bases. CDR1 SGHRS and CDR2 YFSETQ come from the germline V gene. J was trimmed by 1 base and V by 4 bases; bases with no gene match: 4. The CDR3 loop spans 14 amino acids. The CDR3 region is CASSQGDRNTEAFF. For the CDR3, the DNA is TGCGCCAGCAGCCAGGGGGATCGGAACACTGAAGCTTTCTTT.

This clone turned up a few times. Other nucleotide sequences from this sample produce the same CDR3. The genes are TRBV27 and TRBJ2-7; D may be TRBD2 (5 bases). V was pared by 3 bases and J by 4 bases, with 10 bases between. The CDR3 consists of 13 residues. Germline V gene data show CDR1 as MNHEY and CDR2 as SMNVEV (reference sequence). The chain's CDR3 is CASSLSGVYEQYF. For the CDR3, the DNA is TGTGCCAGCAGTTTGTCCGGGGTTTACGAGCAGTACTTC.

The chain combines TRBV19 with TRBJ1-1, with D maybe TRBD1 (6 bases). V dropped 2 bases and J dropped 7 bases, with 14 bases sitting between them. Germline-derived CDR1 and CDR2 are LNHDA and SQIVND (reference sequence). This CDR3 region has 14 residues. The CDR3 region has the DNA TGTGCCAGTAGTATAAGGACAGCCCAGAGTGAAGCTTTCTTT. Translating gives CASSIRTAQSEAFF.

The gene calls are TRBV29-1 and TRBJ2-7, with unresolved D. CDR1 SQVTM and CDR2 ANQGSEA come from the germline V gene. V was clipped by 6 bases and J by 2 bases, with 14 bases between them. The length of the CDR3 is 13 residues. The CDR3 bases are TGCAGCGTGACGGCGAGGAACACCTACGAGCAGTACTTC. Translated: CSVTARNTYEQYF.

The chain joins TRBV27 to TRBJ2-3, with TRBD2 as a possible D gene (6 bases). The CDR3 sequence is 17 residues long. V dropped 3 bases and J dropped 1 base, with 17 bases sitting between them. The germline gives CDR1 MNHEY, CDR2 SMNVEV (reference sequence). CDR3 bases: TGTGCCAGCAGTTTCCTTCCGAGCGGGTTTGGCACAGATACGCAGTATTTT. Translating gives CASSFLPSGFGTDTQYF.

The gene calls are TRBV19 and TRBJ1-2; D unresolved. Germline-derived CDR1 and CDR2 are LNHDA and SQIVND (reference sequence). Trimming took 3 bases from V and 4 from J, leaving 9 bases between them. CDR3 length: 13 amino acids. The CDR3 spells CASSITSGYGYTF. The CDR3 coding sequence is TGTGCCAGTAGTATCACAAGTGGCTATGGCTACACCTTC.

This chain uses TRBV5-4 with TRBJ2-7, with 7 bases fitting TRBD2. Unmatched junction bases numbered 7, after V lost 10 bases and J lost 0 bases. This CDR3 has 13 amino acids. Germline lookup yields CDR1 SGHNT and CDR2 YYREEE (reference sequence). The CDR3 nucleotides read TGTGCCTCCACAAGGGACTACTCCTACGAGCAGTACTTC. This gives the protein CASTRDYSYEQYF.

The chain employs TRBV7-9 and TRBJ1-4; unclear D gene. Germline assignment: CDR1 SEHNR and CDR2 FQNEAQ (reference sequence). The V end lost 5 bases, the J end lost 8 bases, and 18 bases lay between the germline ends. The CDR3 extends over 15 amino acids. CDR3 sequence: CASSPGRLGGEKLFF. CDR3 nucleotides: TGTGCCAGCAGCCCAGGCCGCCTAGGAGGGGAAAAACTGTTTTTT. Complete variable domain (other parts from reference TRBV7-9 and TRBJ1-4): DTGVSQNPRHKITKRGQNVTFRCDPISEHNRLYWYRQTLGQGPEFLTYFQNEAQLEKSRLLSDRFSAERPKGSFSTLEIQRTEQGDSAMYLCASSPGRLGGEKLFFGSGTQLSVL.

V and J are TRBV6-1 and TRBJ1-1; D is unresolved. The CDR3 runs to 11 residues. Germline-derived CDR1 and CDR2 are MNHNS and SASEGT. The V and J ends lost 7 bases and 2 bases respectively, with 5 bases between them. This CDR3 is CASILNTEAFF. The CDR3 DNA reads as TGTGCCAGCATTCTCAACACTGAAGCTTTCTTT.

The genes are TRBV29-1 and TRBJ2-5; 8 positions agree with TRBD1. With 7 bases clipped from V and 2 bases from J, the junction kept 6 bases outside the gene matches. The CDR3 has 13 residues. CDR1 and CDR2 from the germline V gene are SQVTM and ANQGSEA. The CDR3 DNA reads TGCAGCGCGGATTACAGGGGGCAAGAGACCCAGTACTTC. The encoded protein is CSADYRGQETQYF.

V gene TRBV2 combines with J gene TRBJ2-7, with 14 bases that match TRBD2. The ends lost 5 bases at V and 3 bases at J; junction bases unmatched: 18. The germline gives CDR1 SNHLY, CDR2 FYNNEI. The CDR3 is 20 residues long. CDR3 coding DNA: TGTGCCAGCAGTAGTTCCTCGGGGACTAGCGGGAGCCCGTCCAACTACGAGCAGTACTTC. It is translated as CASSSSSGTSGSPSNYEQYF.

This chain uses TRBV4-3 with TRBJ1-3; D gene ambiguous. Germline values: CDR1 LGHNA, CDR2 YSLEER. The CDR3 is 14 amino acids. Trimming took 0 bases from V and 8 from J, leaving 11 bases between them. The CDR3 DNA reads as TGCGCCAGCAGCCAAGAGAGGACGCGGGACACCATATATTTT. Its protein is CASSQERTRDTIYF.

This chain joins TRBV4-2 and TRBJ2-3; TRBD2 agrees at 12 bases. There are 14 residues in the CDR3. The germline V gene encodes CDR1 LGHNA and CDR2 YNFKEQ. Trimming cost V 5 bases and J 3 bases; bases outside gene matches: 0. In DNA form, the CDR3 reads TGTGCCAGCAGCGGACTAGCGGGAACAGATACGCAGTATTTT. It yields the protein CASSGLAGTDTQYF.

The V and J genes are TRBV30 and TRBJ2-7; 8 bases fit TRBD1. The length of the CDR3 is 12 residues. The germline V gene has CDR1 GTSNPN and CDR2 SVGIG (reference sequence). V lost 5 bases, J lost 3 bases, and 3 bases stayed unmatched. The DNA of the CDR3 is TGTGCCTGGGGACAGGGTAGCTACGAGCAGTACTTC. Translation gives CAWGQGSYEQYF.

The V gene is TRBV27, the J gene TRBJ2-1; TRBD2 is a possible D gene (6 bases). V lost 6 bases, J lost 3 bases, and 12 bases lay in between. From germline, CDR1 is MNHEY and CDR2 SMNVEV (reference sequence). This CDR3 has 14 residues. The CDR3 DNA is TGTGCCAGCAGGACCAAGGGAGGCTACAATGAGCAGTTCTTC. Translated, it gives CASRTKGGYNEQFF.

The chain carries TRBV5-4 and TRBJ1-2; the match to TRBD1 covers 7 bases. The trim removed 2 bases at V and 3 bases at J, leaving 7 bases unmatched. The CDR3 extends over 15 amino acids. Germline CDR1 and CDR2: SGHNT and YYREEE (reference sequence). The CDR3 DNA reads TGTGCCAGCAGCTTCCGACAGGGCTACGACTATGGCTACACCTTC. This gives the protein CASSFRQGYDYGYTF.

The rearrangement links TRBV4-3 to TRBJ1-2; D uncertain. V lost 4 bases and J lost 6, with 18 bases in between. This CDR3 has 15 amino acids. The germline CDR1 and CDR2 sequences are LGHNA and YSLEER. CDR3 residues: CASSPQRRGEDGYTF. CDR3 coding DNA: TGCGCCAGCAGCCCCCAGCGGCGGGGAGAGGATGGCTACACCTTC.

The rearrangement links TRBV6-1 to TRBJ2-5; 13 bases match TRBD2. J lost 5 bases, V lost 4 bases, and 10 bases had no gene match. CDR1 is MNHNS and CDR2 is SASEGT in the germline V gene. The CDR3 is 17 amino acids. The CDR3 nucleotides read TGTGCCAGCAGTGTAACGGCACTAGCGGGGGGGCAGGAGACCCAGTACTTC. Amino acid sequence: CASSVTALAGGQETQYF.

The chain joins TRBV6-1 to TRBJ1-2; a weak D match, TRBD1 (6 bases). The V end lost 7 bases, the J end lost 5 bases, and 17 bases lay between the germline ends. CDR3 length: 14 amino acids. Germline CDR1 MNHNS, CDR2 SASEGT. The chain's CDR3 is CASITAQGPYGYTF. The DNA of the CDR3 is TGTGCCAGCATCACGGCACAGGGCCCATATGGCTACACCTTC.

V and J are TRBV6-1 and TRBJ1-4; 7 nucleotides align to TRBD1. Germline V CDR1 and CDR2: MNHNS, SASEGT. V shed 3 bases, J shed 3 bases, and the junction held 7 bases outside the gene matches. The CDR3 is 16 residues long. CDR3 coding DNA: TGTGCCAGCAGTGACAGGGGGTGGGTAGCTAATGAAAAACTGTTTTTT. Translation gives CASSDRGWVANEKLFF.

The J gene is TRBJ1-2, the V gene TRBV27; D is perhaps TRBD1 (6 bases). The CDR3 consists of 16 residues. Germline V gene sequence: CDR1 MNHEY, CDR2 SMNVEV (reference sequence). Trimming pared 6 bases from V and 6 bases from J, leaving 23 bases between. The CDR3 DNA follows: TGTGCCAGCAGCCCACCCCCGGGCAGGGGTATGGATGGCTACACCTTC. This gives the protein CASSPPPGRGMDGYTF.

This clone was recorded only once. CDR3 DNA: TGTGCCAGCAAATCCGGGACTAGCTATTACAATGAGCAGTTCTTC. Translation gives CASKSGTSYYNEQFF. This chain connects TRBV27 to TRBJ2-1; 9 bases align to TRBD2. Germline CDR1 MNHEY, CDR2 SMNVEV (reference sequence). The CDR3 runs to 15 residues. V shed 7 bases, J shed 4 bases, and the junction held 8 bases outside the gene matches.

The chain uses TRBV2 and TRBJ1-6, with 8 nucleotides matching TRBD1. The trim removed 0 bases at V and 7 bases at J, leaving 2 bases unmatched. The CDR3 consists of 15 residues. Germline V gene lookup returns CDR1 SNHLY and CDR2 FYNNEI. The CDR3 region has the DNA TGTGCCAGCAGTGAAGCGGGACAGGCCAATTCACCCCTCCACTTT. Protein sequence: CASSEAGQANSPLHF.

The rearrangement uses TRBV7-9 and TRBJ2-1, with 11 bases lining up with TRBD1. The CDR3 has 15 residues. Germline values: CDR1 SEHNR, CDR2 FQNEAQ (reference sequence). The V segment lost 2 bases and the J segment 8 bases; nucleotides outside the gene matches: 5. In nucleotides, the CDR3 is TGTGCCAGCAGCTTACTAGGACAGGGGGCGCATGAGCAGTTCTTC. It is translated as CASSLLGQGAHEQFF.

V usage is TRBV7-2 and J usage is TRBJ2-7, with TRBD1 matching 7 bases. The CDR3 is 16 amino acids. The germline V gene encodes CDR1 SGHTA and CDR2 FQGNSA. The V and J ends lost 5 bases and 7 bases, in that order; junction bases with no gene match: 17. The CDR3 DNA follows: TGTGCCAGCAGCGTAGGAACGACAGGGTCGGGGCGGGAGCAGTACTTC. Its protein is CASSVGTTGSGREQYF.

The chain recombines TRBV7-2 with TRBJ2-1; TRBD1 matches 7 bases. The germline V gene encodes CDR1 SGHTA and CDR2 FQGNSA. The length of the CDR3 is 14 residues. Trimming cost V 3 bases and J 8 bases; bases outside gene matches: 7. CDR3 residues: CASSLTRDSYEQFF. The CDR3 coding sequence is TGTGCCAGCAGCTTGACCCGGGACAGCTATGAGCAGTTCTTC.